This T cell receptor beta chain appears in the sequencing data of a study of T cell clusters in autoimmune cytopenias. Notes on the study in general: Active autoimmune hepatitis patients had around 2.7-fold fewer exclusive TRB clusters than healthy donors.

CDR1 and CDR2 from the germline V gene are KGHSH and LQKENI. CDR3 length equals 13 residues. TRB amplification used around 260 ng of peripheral blood genomic DNA. Multiplex touch-down PCR amplified TRB using TRB-A and TRB-B pools in one tube. TCRdb re-analyzed the multiplex PCR reads; it lists each CDR3 protein once, without DNA. Its table records approximately 15,000 distinct CDR3 sequences. As regards this clonotype: No antigen is known for it.

The sample was also reused in another study, on T cell repertoires in aging, cancer and after chemotherapy. That work states: Clear clonal overlap appeared across healthy donor samples taken over several months to years. No conclusions about immunological memory after chemotherapy can be drawn from the repertoire data.

This clonotype originated in a human donor in good health. The genes are TRBV18 and TRBJ2-2. The sample was peripheral blood. CDR3 region: CASSLDLTGELFF.